The 20 T cell receptor beta chains below all came from one sample that was sequenced in a study of T cells in Graves' hyperthyroidism and ophthalmopathy. Regions amplified from RNA transcripts were the TCR beta CDR3 regions. The HTBI primer set was used in a first-round RT-PCR of the TCR CDR3. MiXCR, run by TCRdb on the multiplex PCR reads, gives a single entry per CDR3 protein. The repertoire includes roughly 57,000 distinct CDR3 sequences, approximately 57% of them detected once, and more than 3% sits in the top ten. Sequencing was done on a sample of blood. These receptors were obtained from a woman in her fifties or sixties with Graves' ophthalmopathy.

V usage is TRBV12-3 or TRBV12-4 and J usage is TRBJ2-7; TRBD2 matches 15 bases. V trimming: 0 bases; J trimming: 7 bases; junction bases outside the gene matches: 7. The CDR3 has 17 residues. This CDR3 reads CASSLAGLAGGVREQYF. The CDR3 nucleotides read TGTGCCAGCAGTTTAGCCGGACTAGCGGGAGGGGTTCGGGAGCAGTACTTC.

This chain joins TRBV7-6 and TRBJ2-6, with D possibly matching TRBD1 (5 bases). Germline lookup yields CDR1 SGHVS and CDR2 FNYEAQ. This CDR3 region has 14 residues. V lost 4 bases, J lost 4 bases, and 8 bases lay in between. CDR3 in DNA: TGTGCCAGCAGCTCCCGGACAGGGGCCAACGTCCTGACTTTC. This gives the protein CASSSRTGANVLTF. The variable domain in full, with the rest retrieved from reference TRBV7-6 and TRBJ2-6, is GAGVSQSPRYKVTKRGQDVALRCDPISGHVSLYWYRQALGQGPEFLTYFNYEAQQDKSGLPNDRFSAERPEGSISTLTIQRTEQRDSAMYRCASSSRTGANVLTFGAGSRLTVL.

There are many counts of this clonotype. This chain uses TRBV5-1 with TRBJ2-7; 8 nucleotides match TRBD1. V was pared by 6 bases and J by 7 bases, with 15 bases of the junction left unmatched. Germline V lookup: CDR1 SGHRS, CDR2 YFSETQ. This CDR3 spans 15 amino acids. CDR3 loop: CASNDRGSLGGEQYF. DNA for the CDR3: TGCGCCAGCAACGACAGGGGCTCTTTAGGCGGAGAGCAGTACTTC.

The sample holds many counts of this clonotype. The chain recombines TRBV6-1 with TRBJ2-1, with TRBD2 matching 8 bases. Germline loops: CDR1 MNHNS, CDR2 SASEGT. The CDR3 has 15 residues. The V gene end was trimmed by 7 bases and the J gene end by 3 bases; junction bases not matched to a gene: 8. The CDR3 loop is CASTLGAGVYNEQFF. The CDR3 DNA is TGTGCCAGCACCCTAGGAGCGGGAGTCTACAATGAGCAGTTCTTC.

In its sample, this clonotype was seen once. The chain joins TRBV20-1 to TRBJ2-3; the D gene is possibly TRBD1 (6 bases). CDR3 length: 13 residues. Germline CDR1 DFQATT, CDR2 SNEGSKA (reference sequence). Between the trimmed V and J ends, which lost 5 bases and 3 bases, there was a span of 12 bases. CDR3 sequence reads: CSAGGGQTDTQYF. DNA of the CDR3: TGCAGTGCTGGAGGCGGACAGACAGATACGCAGTATTTT.

This clonotype was seen repeatedly, ten times or more. This sequence joins TRBV5-8 and TRBJ2-5; 12 bases map to TRBD2. Germline V gene lookup returns CDR1 SGHTS and CDR2 YDEGEE. CDR3 length equals 15 residues. The trim removed 4 bases at V and 2 bases at J, leaving 3 bases unmatched. The CDR3 is CASSQLAGGQETQYF. As DNA, the CDR3 is TGTGCCAGCAGCCAACTAGCGGGGGGACAAGAGACCCAGTACTTC.

This clonotype was picked up many times. This rearrangement joins TRBV6-2 or TRBV6-3 to TRBJ2-4; the D is unclear. CDR1 MNHEY and CDR2 SVGEGT come from the germline V gene. The CDR3 totals 14 residues. The V end lost 6 bases, the J end lost 6 bases, and 15 bases lay between the germline ends. The CDR3 is CASRAINSPNIQYF. The CDR3 coding sequence is TGTGCCAGCAGGGCGATAAACAGCCCAAACATTCAGTACTTC.

The CDR3 region is CASSQGRLSNEQFF. CDR3 bases: TGCGCCAGCAGCCAAGGACGCCTTTCCAATGAGCAGTTCTTC. This rearrangement joins TRBV4-1 to TRBJ2-1; D is unresolved. CDR1 and CDR2 from the germline V gene are MGHRA and YSYEKL. The CDR3 is 14 residues long. V lost 1 base and J lost 6, with 10 bases in between.

A note on this clonotype: As the CDR3 is not closed by the conserved phenylalanine or tryptophan, this likely results from a read error. The limits of the CDR3 on the DNA are not certain, so only TCRdb's listed CDR3 is given. The chain links TRBV30 to TRBJ2-2; the table names TRBD1, a call not compared with the DNA. Germline assignment: CDR1 GTSNPN and CDR2 SVGIG (reference sequence). The CDR3 length is 13 residues, termini included. This chain's CDR3 is CACSGMNTGERFC.

This clonotype was seen many times. This rearrangement joins TRBV30 to TRBJ2-2; perhaps TRBD1 as D (5 bases). The CDR3 has 14 amino acids. Germline V CDR1 and CDR2: GTSNPN, SVGIG (reference sequence). Between the trimmed V and J ends, which lost 1 base and 8 bases, there was a span of 14 bases. The DNA of the CDR3 is TGTGCCTGGAGTGACAGGCCTACTTTGGGGGAGCTGTTTTTT. Translation: CAWSDRPTLGELFF.

This chain uses TRBV12-3 or TRBV12-4 with TRBJ2-5; 10 nucleotides align to TRBD1. The CDR3 contains 16 residues. V was pared by 0 bases and J by 4 bases, with 5 bases of the junction left unmatched. In DNA form, the CDR3 reads TGTGCCAGCAGTTTAGCCGGGACAGGGGAGGGAGAGACCCAGTACTTC. Its protein product is CASSLAGTGEGETQYF.

The chain is built from TRBV5-1 and TRBJ1-1; 7 positions match TRBD1. Per the germline V gene, CDR1 is SGHRS and CDR2 is YFSETQ. The CDR3 spans 16 residues. The J segment lost 4 bases and the V segment lost 1 base, leaving 10 bases of the junction unmatched. CDR3 region: CASSLSQGGEGTEAFF. CDR3 DNA sequence: TGCGCCAGCAGCTTGAGCCAGGGGGGGGAGGGCACTGAAGCTTTCTTT.

Turning to this clonotype: No conserved phenylalanine or tryptophan is present at the end of the CDR3, so a read error is the likely explanation. It is unclear where the CDR3 begins or ends on the DNA, so no DNA is shown, and the CDR3 is as TCRdb lists it. The CDR3 here is CASSVVGGNPSGANVLVL. This rearrangement joins TRBV9 to TRBJ2-6; the table's D call, TRBD1, has no DNA check behind it. The CDR3 numbers 18 amino acids, ends counted. CDR1 and CDR2 from the germline V gene are SGDLS and YYNGEE.

This chain joins TRBV2 and TRBJ1-1, with 7 bases matching TRBD1. The CDR3 extends over 22 amino acids. Germline V CDR1 and CDR2: SNHLY, FYNNEI. V lost 9 bases to trimming and J lost 7 bases; unmatched junction nucleotides: 38. The CDR3 DNA reads TGTGCCAGTCAGAAACAGGGGACTAATGAAAAACTGTTTCTGACTGGCACAGATGAAGCTTTCTTT. Protein sequence: CASQKQGTNEKLFLTGTDEAFF.

This clonotype has at least ten counts. The chain carries TRBV5-6 and TRBJ2-7; D remains unclear. Germline V gives CDR1 SGHDT, CDR2 YYEEEE. This CDR3 contains 13 residues. Deletions cut 2 bases from V and 0 bases from J, with 6 bases between. DNA for the CDR3: TGTGCCAGCAGCTTCGCCGGCTCCTACGAGCAGTACTTC. It translates to CASSFAGSYEQYF.

V usage is TRBV12-3 or TRBV12-4 and J usage is TRBJ2-5, with D perhaps TRBD1 or TRBD2 (5 bases each). With 4 bases removed from V and 4 bases from J, the gap between germline ends came to 7 bases. This CDR3 is built from 12 residues. This chain's CDR3 is CASSSGTETQYF. CDR3 sequence (DNA): TGTGCCAGCAGTTCCGGGACAGAGACCCAGTACTTC.

This chain uses TRBV18 with TRBJ1-5; perhaps TRBD1 as D (5 bases). This CDR3 has 16 residues. Germline assignment: CDR1 KGHSH and CDR2 LQKENI. V was clipped by 0 bases and J by 6 bases, with 15 bases between them. In DNA form, the CDR3 reads TGTGCCAGCTCACCACCGGGGGTTGGTGGTACTCAGCCCCAGCATTTT. Translating it yields CASSPPGVGGTQPQHF.

This clonotype has ten or more counts. V and J are TRBV5-1 and TRBJ1-2, with TRBD1 identical over 8 bases. The junction had 7 bases not matched to a gene; V was cut back by 7 bases and J by 2 bases. Germline V gene sequence: CDR1 SGHRS, CDR2 YFSETQ. The CDR3 totals 14 residues. In DNA, the CDR3 is TGCGCCAGCTCAGACAGGGGAGGGAACTATGGCTACACCTTC. Amino acid sequence: CASSDRGGNYGYTF.

Remarks on this clonotype: The conserved phenylalanine or tryptophan is not found at the CDR3 terminus, so this likely reflects a read error. No DNA is shown, since the ends of the CDR3 on it are uncertain; the CDR3 is the one TCRdb lists. V and J are TRBV12-3 or TRBV12-4 and TRBJ1-1; TRBD1, the D gene given by the table, was not confirmed from the DNA. The CDR3 has 14 amino acids, counting both end residues. The CDR3 loop reads CASRIRGQVTEASL.

The V call is TRBV29-1, the J call TRBJ1-1, with D perhaps matching TRBD1 (6 bases). The CDR3 has 11 amino acids. The V end lost 4 bases, the J end lost 4 bases, and 7 bases lay between the germline ends. CDR1 is SQVTM and CDR2 is ANQGSEA in the germline V gene. The CDR3 region is CSVGTVTEAFF. The CDR3 nucleotides read TGCAGCGTTGGGACAGTCACTGAAGCTTTCTTT.